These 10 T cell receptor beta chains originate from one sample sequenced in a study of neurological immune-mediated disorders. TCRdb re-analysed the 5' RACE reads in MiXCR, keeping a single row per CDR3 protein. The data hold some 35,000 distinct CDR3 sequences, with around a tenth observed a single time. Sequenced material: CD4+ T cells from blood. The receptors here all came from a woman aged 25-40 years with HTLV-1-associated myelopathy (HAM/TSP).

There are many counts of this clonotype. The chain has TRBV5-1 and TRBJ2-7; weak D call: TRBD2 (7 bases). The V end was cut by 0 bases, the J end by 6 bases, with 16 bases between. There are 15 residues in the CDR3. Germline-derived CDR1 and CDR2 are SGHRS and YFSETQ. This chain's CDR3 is CASSLAGGPEGEQYF. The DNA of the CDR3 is TGCGCCAGCAGCTTGGCCGGGGGGCCCGAGGGCGAGCAGTACTTC. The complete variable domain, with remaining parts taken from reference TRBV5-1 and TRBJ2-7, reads KAGVTQTPRYLIKTRGQQVTLSCSPISGHRSVSWYQQTPGQGLQFLFEYFSETQRNKGNFPGRFSGRQFSNSRSEMNVSTLELGDSALYLCASSLAGGPEGEQYFGPGTRLTVT.

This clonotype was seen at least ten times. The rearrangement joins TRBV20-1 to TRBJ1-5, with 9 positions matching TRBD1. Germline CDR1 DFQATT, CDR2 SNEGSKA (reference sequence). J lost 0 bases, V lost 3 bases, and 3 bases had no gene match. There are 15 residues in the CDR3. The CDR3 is CSASGGQGSNQPQHF. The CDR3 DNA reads TGCAGTGCTAGTGGGGGACAGGGTAGCAATCAGCCCCAGCATTTT.

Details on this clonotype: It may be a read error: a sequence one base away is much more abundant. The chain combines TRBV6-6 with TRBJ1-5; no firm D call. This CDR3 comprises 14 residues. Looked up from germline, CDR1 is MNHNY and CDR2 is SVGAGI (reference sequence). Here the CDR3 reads CASSTPAGNKPQHF. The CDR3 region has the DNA TGTGCCAGCAGTACCCCTGCGGGCAATAAGCCCCAGCATTTT.

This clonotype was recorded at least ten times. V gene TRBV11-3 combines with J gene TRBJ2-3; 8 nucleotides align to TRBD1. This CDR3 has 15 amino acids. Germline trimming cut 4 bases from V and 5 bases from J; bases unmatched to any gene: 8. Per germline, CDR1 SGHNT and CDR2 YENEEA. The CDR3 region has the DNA TGTGCCAGCAGCTGGGGGCAGGGGGCGGTAGATACGCAGTATTTT. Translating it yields CASSWGQGAVDTQYF.

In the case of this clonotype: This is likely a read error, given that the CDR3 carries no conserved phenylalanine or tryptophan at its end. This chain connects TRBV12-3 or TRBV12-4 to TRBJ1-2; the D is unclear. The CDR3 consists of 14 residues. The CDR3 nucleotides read TGTGCCAGCAGTTTAGGCCCGGCTAACCATGGCTACACCATC. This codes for CASSLGPANHGYTI.

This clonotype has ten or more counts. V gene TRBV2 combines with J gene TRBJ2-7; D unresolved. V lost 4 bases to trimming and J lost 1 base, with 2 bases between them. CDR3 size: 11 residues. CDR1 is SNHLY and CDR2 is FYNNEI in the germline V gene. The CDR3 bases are TGTGCCAGCAGTGTTTCCTACGAGCAGTACTTC. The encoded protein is CASSVSYEQYF.

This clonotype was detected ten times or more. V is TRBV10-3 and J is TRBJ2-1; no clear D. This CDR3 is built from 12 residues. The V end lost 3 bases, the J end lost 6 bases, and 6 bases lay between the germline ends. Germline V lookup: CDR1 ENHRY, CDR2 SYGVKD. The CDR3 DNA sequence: TGTGCCATCAGTGAAACTTCCAATGAGCAGTTCTTC. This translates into CAISETSNEQFF.

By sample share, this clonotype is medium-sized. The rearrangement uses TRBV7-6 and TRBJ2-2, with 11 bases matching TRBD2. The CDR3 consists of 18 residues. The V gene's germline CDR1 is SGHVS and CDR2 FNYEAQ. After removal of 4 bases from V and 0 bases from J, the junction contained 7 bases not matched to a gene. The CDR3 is CASSSNLAGGANTGELFF. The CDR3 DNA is TGTGCCAGCAGCTCCAACCTAGCGGGGGGCGCGAACACCGGGGAGCTGTTTTTT.

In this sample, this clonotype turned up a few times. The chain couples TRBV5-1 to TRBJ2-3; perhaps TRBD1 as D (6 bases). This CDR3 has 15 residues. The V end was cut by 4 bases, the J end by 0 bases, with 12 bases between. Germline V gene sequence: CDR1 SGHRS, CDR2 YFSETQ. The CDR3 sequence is CASSPMTGSTDTQYF. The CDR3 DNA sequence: TGCGCCAGCAGCCCCATGACAGGCAGCACAGATACGCAGTATTTT.

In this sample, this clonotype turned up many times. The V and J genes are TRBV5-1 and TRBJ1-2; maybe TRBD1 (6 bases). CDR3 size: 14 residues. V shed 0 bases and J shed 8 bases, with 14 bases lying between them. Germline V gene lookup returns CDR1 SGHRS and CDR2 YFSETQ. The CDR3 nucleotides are TGCGCCAGCAGCTTGGACCGACAGGACGGAGGCTACACCTTC. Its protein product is CASSLDRQDGGYTF.